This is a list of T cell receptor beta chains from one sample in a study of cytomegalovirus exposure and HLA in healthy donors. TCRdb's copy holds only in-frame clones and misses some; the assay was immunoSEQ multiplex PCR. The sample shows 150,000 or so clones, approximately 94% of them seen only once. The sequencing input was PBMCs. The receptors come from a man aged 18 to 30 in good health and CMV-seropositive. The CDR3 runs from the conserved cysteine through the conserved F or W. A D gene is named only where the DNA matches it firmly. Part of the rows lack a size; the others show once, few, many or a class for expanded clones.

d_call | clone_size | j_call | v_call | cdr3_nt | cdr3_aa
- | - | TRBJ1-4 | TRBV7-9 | TGTGCCAGCAGCTCTCTAATGTCCGGGGAAAAACTGTTTTTT | CASSSLMSGEKLFF
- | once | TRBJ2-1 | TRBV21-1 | TGTGCCAGCAGCAAAGTTACCTACAATGAGCAGTTCTTC | CASSKVTYNEQFF
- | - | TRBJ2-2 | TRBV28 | TGTGCCACCACTACCCCCGGGACCGGGGAGCTGTTTTTT | CATTTPGTGELFF
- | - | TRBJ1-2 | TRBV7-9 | TGTGCCAGCAGCCCAACGGACCCCGGGGGATATGGCTACACCTTC | CASSPTDPGGYGYTF
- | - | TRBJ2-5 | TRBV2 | TGTGCCAGCAGTGAAGGACTAGGCCCGAGGGGAGAGACCCAGTACTTC | CASSEGLGPRGETQYF
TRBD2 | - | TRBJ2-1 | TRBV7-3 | TGTGCCAGCAGCCCGGGACTAGCGGGAGAGGGGTCCTACAATGAGCAGTTCTTC | CASSPGLAGEGSYNEQFF
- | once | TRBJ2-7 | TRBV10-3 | TGTGCCATCAGTGAGCCACTAATCTACGAGCAGTACTTC | CAISEPLIYEQYF
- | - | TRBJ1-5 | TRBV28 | TGTGCCGGGGGAGGGCGGGCCAATCAGCCCCAGCATTTT | CAGGGRANQPQHF
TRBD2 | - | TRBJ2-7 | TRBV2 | TGTGCCGTACTAGCGGGAAAAACGGACTACGAGCAGTACTTC | CAVLAGKTDYEQYF
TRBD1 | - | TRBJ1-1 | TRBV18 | TGTGCCAGCTCAGGACAGGCGAACACTGAAGCTTTCTTT | CASSGQANTEAFF
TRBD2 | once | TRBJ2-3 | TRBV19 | TGTGCCAGTAGTATTCGGAGTAGCGGGGTCACAGATACGCAGTATTTT | CASSIRSSGVTDTQYF
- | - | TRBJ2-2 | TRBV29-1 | TGCAGCGTTATGAAGACTGCGAACACCGGGGAGCTGTTTTTT | CSVMKTANTGELFF
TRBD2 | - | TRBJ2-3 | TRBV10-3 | TGTGCCACGACGCTAATTTGGACTAGCGGGAGGGAGACAGATACGCAGTATTTT | CATTLIWTSGRETDTQYF
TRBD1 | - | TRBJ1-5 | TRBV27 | TGTGCCAGCAGTCCCGGGACAGTAAATCAGCCCCAGCATTTT | CASSPGTVNQPQHF
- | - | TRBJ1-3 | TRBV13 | TGTGCCAGCAGCTTAGGTGTCGGAGCTCCTGGAAACACCATATATTTT | CASSLGVGAPGNTIYF
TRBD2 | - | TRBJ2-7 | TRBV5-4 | TGTGCCAGCAGCCCAGGGACTAGCGGGAGGGCCGGGTACGAGCAGTACTTC | CASSPGTSGRAGYEQYF
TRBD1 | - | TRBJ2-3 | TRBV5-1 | TGCGCCAGCAGCGTCCTTCCCGGGACAGGGGTTGGGAGGGATACGCAGTATTTT | CASSVLPGTGVGRDTQYF
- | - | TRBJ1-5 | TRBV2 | TGTGCCAGCAGTGTTGGGCAGGTTGCGAGTCAGCCCCAGCATTTT | CASSVGQVASQPQHF
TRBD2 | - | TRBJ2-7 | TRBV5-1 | TGCGCCAGCAGCTTGGAAGCGGGAGGAAGCTACGAGCAGTACTTC | CASSLEAGGSYEQYF
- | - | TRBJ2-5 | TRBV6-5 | TGTGCCAGCAGTTTCGGACAAATCCAAGAGACCCAGTACTTC | CASSFGQIQETQYF
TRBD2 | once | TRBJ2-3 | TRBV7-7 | TGTGCTAGCAGCTTAAGCCTCGCGGGAGGTACAGATACGCAGTATTTT | CASSLSLAGGTDTQYF
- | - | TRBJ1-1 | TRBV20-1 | TGCAGCGGGGGGCGGGGAACTGAAGCTTTCTTT | CSGGRGTEAFF
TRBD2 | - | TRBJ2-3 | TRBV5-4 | TGTGCCAGCAGCTGGGGGACTAGCGGGAGGGCCATCGTGGATACGCAGTATTTT | CASSWGTSGRAIVDTQYF
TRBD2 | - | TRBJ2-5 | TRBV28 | TGTGCCCTAGGGACTATCGAGACCCAGTACTTC | CALGTIETQYF
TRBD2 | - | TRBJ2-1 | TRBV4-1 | TGCGCCAGCAGTGGGCCGGGACTAGAGCAGTTCTTC | CASSGPGLEQFF
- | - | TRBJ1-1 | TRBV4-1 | TGCGCCAGCAGCCAAGTTGGGGCGAGGGCTTTCTTT | CASSQVGARAFF
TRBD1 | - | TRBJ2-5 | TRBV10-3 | TGTGCCATCAGTGATGGGACAGGGGTACGAGAGACCCAGTACTTC | CAISDGTGVRETQYF
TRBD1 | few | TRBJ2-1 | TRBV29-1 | TGCAGCGTTGAAAATCCGGACAGGGAAACCTACAATGAGCAGTTCTTC | CSVENPDRETYNEQFF
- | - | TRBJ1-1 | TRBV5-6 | TGTGCCAGCAGCGGCGGGACTCAGAACACTGAAGCTTTCTTT | CASSGGTQNTEAFF
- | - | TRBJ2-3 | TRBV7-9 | TGTGCCAGCAGTTTCACACCCCGGCGGGGTGGCACAGATACGCAGTATTTT | CASSFTPRRGGTDTQYF
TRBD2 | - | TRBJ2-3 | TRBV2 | TGTGCCAGCACGTCGACTAGCGGGAGGCGGACAGATACGCAGTATTTT | CASTSTSGRRTDTQYF
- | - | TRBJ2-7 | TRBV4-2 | TGTGCCAGCAGCCAAGAGGCGCCACGGCTCGGGATTCGCTACGAGCAGTACTTC | CASSQEAPRLGIRYEQYF
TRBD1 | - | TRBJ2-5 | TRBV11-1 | TGTGCCAGCAGGGGACAGGGGGCAGAGACCCAGTACTTC | CASRGQGAETQYF
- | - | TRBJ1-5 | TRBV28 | TGTGCCAGCAGTTTTTCCGGCAATCAGCCCCAGCATTTT | CASSFSGNQPQHF
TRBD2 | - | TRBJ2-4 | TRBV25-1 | TGTGCCAGCAGTGAAAGAGCTAGCGGGAGCCAAAACATTCAGTACTTC | CASSERASGSQNIQYF
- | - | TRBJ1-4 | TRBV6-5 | TGTGCCAGCAGCCGAACAGGGCTGTCTAATGAAAAACTGTTTTTT | CASSRTGLSNEKLFF
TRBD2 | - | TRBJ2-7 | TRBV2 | TGTGCCAGCAGTGGGGAGCGGGAGGTCTCCTACGAGCAGTACTTC | CASSGEREVSYEQYF
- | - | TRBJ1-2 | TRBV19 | TGTGCCAGTAGCTGGAGGTATGGCTACACCTTC | CASSWRYGYTF
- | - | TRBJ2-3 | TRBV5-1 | TGCGCCAGCAGCTTGAGCACAGATACAGATACGCAGTATTTT | CASSLSTDTDTQYF
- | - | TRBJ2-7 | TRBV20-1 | TGCAGTGCTCGACTATACGAGCAGTACTTC | CSARLYEQYF
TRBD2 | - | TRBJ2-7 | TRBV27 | TGTGCCAGCAGCCAGCGGGAGGGATGGTACGAGCAGTACTTC | CASSQREGWYEQYF
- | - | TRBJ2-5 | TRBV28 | TGTGCCAGCAGTTTAAGGGAGGGGGTAGAGACCCAGTACTTC | CASSLREGVETQYF
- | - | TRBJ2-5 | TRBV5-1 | TGCGCCAGCAGTCGGGGTTTAAGGACAGAAGGGACCCAGTACTTC | CASSRGLRTEGTQYF
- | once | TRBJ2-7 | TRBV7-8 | TGTGCCAGCAGCTTCCAGATCTCCTACGAGCAGTACTTC | CASSFQISYEQYF
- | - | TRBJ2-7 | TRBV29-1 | TGCAGCGTTGAAGAAAGGGGAATTCTAAGCTACGAGCAGTACTTC | CSVEERGILSYEQYF
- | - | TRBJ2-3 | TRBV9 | TGTGCCAGCAGCGCCGACAGTTTCACAGATACGCAGTATTTT | CASSADSFTDTQYF
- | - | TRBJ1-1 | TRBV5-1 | TGCGCCAGCAGCATTGAGGCAGGGGCCGTGAGCACTGAAGCTTTCTTT | CASSIEAGAVSTEAFF
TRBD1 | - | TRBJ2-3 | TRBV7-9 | TGTGCCAGCAGCGGAATTAAGGGGACAGGGGCGGAAGAAGATACGCAGTATTTT | CASSGIKGTGAEEDTQYF
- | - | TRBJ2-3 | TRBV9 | TGTGCCAGCAGCTCCAACCGGGACTCCAGCACAGATACGCAGTATTTT | CASSSNRDSSTDTQYF